The rows below give T cell receptor beta chains drawn from one sample of a study of cytomegalovirus exposure and HLA in healthy donors. The table came from immunoSEQ multiplex PCR; TCRdb's copy has only in-frame clones and leaves some out. The table shows some 150,000 clones, with roughly 77% occurring only once. Sample: PBMCs. These TCRs come from a human donor in good health. CDR3s include the opening cysteine and the closing phenylalanine or tryptophan. A D gene is named only where the DNA matches it firmly. The size entry is marked missing in some rows and otherwise reads once, few, many or a size class.

V gene	clone size	D gene	J gene	CDR3 DNA	CDR3 protein
TRBV4-1	.	TRBD2	TRBJ2-2	TGCGCCAGCAGCCAAGAGGCTAGCGGGAACACCGGGGAGCTGTTTTTT	CASSQEASGNTGELFF
TRBV5-5	.	.	TRBJ1-5	TGTGCCAGCAACGAGGCCCCCAATCAGCCCCAGCATTTT	CASNEAPNQPQHF
TRBV19	.	.	TRBJ1-5	TGTGCCAGTAGTATTCGACCGGGACATAGCAATCAGCCCCAGCATTTT	CASSIRPGHSNQPQHF
TRBV25-1	.	.	TRBJ1-4	TGTGCCAGCAGTAGACTCGGGGGATCACGCAAATCTAATGAAAAACTGTTTTTT	CASSRLGGSRKSNEKLFF
TRBV27	.	.	TRBJ1-5	TGTGCCAGCAGCCCACAGACCTTTAGCAATCAGCCCCAGCATTTT	CASSPQTFSNQPQHF
TRBV6-6	once	.	TRBJ2-7	TGTGCCAGCAGTCATAACAGGGACGAGCAGTACTTC	CASSHNRDEQYF
TRBV5-1	.	.	TRBJ1-1	TGCGCCAGCAGATGGGGGGGGAACACTGAAGCTTTCTTT	CASRWGGNTEAFF
TRBV19	.	TRBD1	TRBJ2-3	TGTGCCAGTCTTGAGACAGGGATAGGTGATACGCAGTATTTT	CASLETGIGDTQYF
TRBV6-1	.	TRBD2	TRBJ2-2	TGTGCCAGCAGTGAATTAGCGGGACCCACCGGGGAGCTGTTTTTT	CASSELAGPTGELFF
TRBV19	.	TRBD2	TRBJ2-1	TGTGCCAGTAGCCCCCGGGCTGGGAGCGGGGAATACAATGAGCAGTTCTTC	CASSPRAGSGEYNEQFF
TRBV18	.	TRBD2	TRBJ2-7	TGTGCCAGCTCACCACCACTAGCGGGGGGGCCGTCCTCCTACGAGCAGTACTTC	CASSPPLAGGPSSYEQYF
TRBV18	.	.	TRBJ1-1	TGTGCCAGCTCACCATTCAGTGGCAGGCAATCATCGGTAACTGAAGCTTTCTTT	CASSPFSGRQSSVTEAFF
TRBV28	once	.	TRBJ2-3	TGTGCCAGCAGTTTCGTAGCGGAGAACACAGATACGCAGTATTTT	CASSFVAENTDTQYF
TRBV27	.	.	TRBJ1-6	TGTGCCAGCAGTTCGAAAACATGGAGCTATAATTCACCCCTCCACTTT	CASSSKTWSYNSPLHF
TRBV6-5	.	.	TRBJ2-4	TGTGCCAGCAGTTACAAGGGGGAGGGGTCCAAAAACATTCAGTACTTC	CASSYKGEGSKNIQYF
TRBV27	.	TRBD1	TRBJ1-5	TGTGCCAGCAGCCCTTCCGGGACAGGGCGCAATCAGCCCCAGCATTTT	CASSPSGTGRNQPQHF
TRBV7-9	.	.	TRBJ2-2	TGTGCCAGCAGCGGCATTAACACCGGGGAGCTGTTTTTT	CASSGINTGELFF
TRBV10-3	.	.	TRBJ2-4	TGTGCCATCAAAACATTAGCCAAAAACATTCAGTACTTC	CAIKTLAKNIQYF
TRBV6-5	.	TRBD1	TRBJ1-4	TGTGCCAGCAGTTACGCCTCAGGGGGTGAAAAACTGTTTTTT	CASSYASGGEKLFF
TRBV28	.	.	TRBJ2-6	TGTGCCAGCAGTAGGGGGTCTGGGGCCAACGTCCTGACTTTC	CASSRGSGANVLTF
TRBV6-1	.	.	TRBJ2-5	TGTGCCAGCAGTGAAGTGAACGCCCCGGAGGAGACCCAGTACTTC	CASSEVNAPEETQYF
TRBV28	.	TRBD1	TRBJ2-1	TGTGCCAGCAGGCCCAGGGGGACAGGGGGCAATGAGCAGTTCTTC	CASRPRGTGGNEQFF
TRBV11-2	.	.	TRBJ2-2	TGTGCCAGCAGCTTAGGGCCGAACACCGGGGAGCTGTTTTTT	CASSLGPNTGELFF
TRBV30	few	TRBD1	TRBJ1-1	TGTGCCTGGAGTTTCGGACAGGGTTGTGAAGCTTTCTTT	CAWSFGQGCEAFF
TRBV7-9	.	TRBD2	TRBJ2-1	TGTTCCAGCGGCGGGGGGCGTTACAATGAGCAGTTCTTC	CSSGGGRYNEQFF
TRBV19	.	.	TRBJ1-3	TGTGCCAGTAGTACGGTACTTACGTCTGGAAACACCATATATTTT	CASSTVLTSGNTIYF
TRBV10-3	.	.	TRBJ1-3	TGTGCCATCAGTGCAGCAGGCAGGGCTGGAGGAAACACCATATATTTT	CAISAAGRAGGNTIYF
TRBV30	.	.	TRBJ1-1	TGTGCCTGGAGTCACGGTCGCGGCACTGAAGCTTTCTTT	CAWSHGRGTEAFF
TRBV5-6	.	.	TRBJ1-1	TGTGCCAGCAGCGCAGAAATAAACACTGAAGCTTTCTTT	CASSAEINTEAFF
TRBV5-5	.	.	TRBJ1-2	TGTGCCAGCAGCTTGACAGGGAATGCTAACTATGGCTACACCTTC	CASSLTGNANYGYTF
TRBV5-4	.	TRBD1	TRBJ1-4	TGTGCCAGCAGCCGGGAACTGACAGGGGGGAATGAAAAACTGTTTTTT	CASSRELTGGNEKLFF
TRBV7-2	few	TRBD2	TRBJ2-7	TGTGCCAGCAGCCCCCGACTAGCGGGCTACGAGCAGTACTTC	CASSPRLAGYEQYF
TRBV19	.	.	TRBJ1-5	TGTGCCAGTAGTGGGTTAGGGAGTCAGCCCCAGCATTTT	CASSGLGSQPQHF
TRBV25-1	.	TRBD1	TRBJ2-5	TGTGCCAGTCTAGGGGGCAGGACCCAAGAGACCCAGTACTTC	CASLGGRTQETQYF
TRBV27	.	.	TRBJ2-1	TGTGCCAGCAGTTCTCGGGGTCGGCGGCACAATGAGCAGTTCTTC	CASSSRGRRHNEQFF
TRBV18	.	TRBD1	TRBJ2-7	TGTGCCAGCTCACCACGGGACAGAGCCTACGAGCAGTACTTC	CASSPRDRAYEQYF
TRBV5-8	.	.	TRBJ1-5	TGTGCCAGCTCCACGGGTGGTGTTCCCAATCAGCCCCAGCATTTT	CASSTGGVPNQPQHF
TRBV30	once	TRBD2	TRBJ2-1	TGTGCCTGGAAATCTCGCGGGGGGTTTAACAATGAGCAGTTCTTC	CAWKSRGGFNNEQFF
TRBV4-2	once	.	TRBJ1-1	TGTGCCAGCAGCCAAGACGGCGGCACTGAAGCTTTCTTT	CASSQDGGTEAFF
TRBV4-1	.	TRBD2	TRBJ2-3	TGCGCCAGCAGCCAAGCTTGGCGGGAGCTTCCAGATACGCAGTATTTT	CASSQAWRELPDTQYF
TRBV27	few	.	TRBJ1-1	TGTGCCAGCAGCATCAACCCCTCCGGTCCTGTTATGAACACTGAAGCTTTCTTT	CASSINPSGPVMNTEAFF
TRBV19	.	.	TRBJ2-3	TGTGCCAGTAGTCTCGACAGCGCGGCAGATACGCAGTATTTT	CASSLDSAADTQYF
TRBV6-6	once	.	TRBJ1-3	TGTGCCAGCAGGAAGATCGCTAGCGGAAACACCATATATTTT	CASRKIASGNTIYF
TRBV18	.	.	TRBJ2-3	TGTGCCAGCTCAACGTATTTTATCCAGGGATCTAGCACAGATACGCAGTATTTT	CASSTYFIQGSSTDTQYF
TRBV4-1	.	TRBD2	TRBJ2-2	TGCGCCAGCAGCCCTAGCGGGAGGGCGGGGACCGGGGAGCTGTTTTTT	CASSPSGRAGTGELFF
TRBV6-1	.	.	TRBJ1-4	TGTGCCAGCAGTGCGGTACAGGGAAGGCTGTTTTTT	CASSAVQGRLFF
TRBV5-6	few	TRBD1	TRBJ1-1	TGTGCCAGCAGCTTAGGGACAGGGGGTGGTACTGAAGCTTTCTTT	CASSLGTGGGTEAFF